The 21 T cell receptor beta chains listed next were all sequenced from one sample in a study of shared clonotypes between healthy human individuals. Sequencing was performed with immunoSEQ multiplex PCR; in TCRdb, only in-frame clones are kept and a portion is missing. The table lists just over 2,000,000 clones, 85% to 95% of them singletons. Input material: naive CD4+ T cells sorted from blood. Subset denoted: CD45RA+ positively selected. The receptors come from a man in his late teens or twenties in good health.

The chain joins TRBV10-3 to TRBJ2-1; no reliable D call. V was shortened by 9 bases and J by 9 bases, with 24 bases between the two germline ends. CDR1 and CDR2 from the germline V gene are ENHRY and SYGVKD. CDR3 length: 15 amino acids. CDR3 sequence: CAMGLDPATTGEQFF. Written as DNA, the CDR3 is TGTGCCATGGGTCTGGACCCCGCAACAACGGGTGAGCAGTTCTTC.

As regards this clone: This sample includes further DNA sequences coding for the same CDR3. In DNA form, the CDR3 reads TGTGCCAGCAGCTCTACGGGGAACACTGAAGCTTTCTTT. It yields the protein CASSSTGNTEAFF. The V gene is TRBV7-3, the J gene TRBJ1-1; no clear D gene. The CDR3 has 13 residues. Trimming took 4 bases from V and 1 from J, leaving 7 bases between them. Per germline, CDR1 SGHTA and CDR2 FQGTGA.

The V and J genes are TRBV6-6 and TRBJ2-2, with 8 positions matching TRBD2. Trimming took 8 bases from V and 9 from J; bases not matched to a gene: 5. Germline loops: CDR1 MNHNY, CDR2 SVGAGI (reference sequence). The CDR3 runs to 12 residues. CDR3 sequence reads: CASLPGGRELFF. CDR3 bases: TGTGCCAGCCTGCCGGGGGGGAGGGAGCTGTTTTTT.

The table lists this clone with a few counts. V usage is TRBV11-2 and J usage is TRBJ2-5; TRBD2 agrees at 8 bases. Germline values: CDR1 SGHAT, CDR2 FQNNGV. After removal of 6 bases from V and 5 bases from J, the junction contained 11 bases not matched to a gene. The CDR3 totals 15 residues. Written as DNA, the CDR3 is TGTGCCAGCAGACCAATAGCGGGGATGGGGGAGACCCAGTACTTC. Translation: CASRPIAGMGETQYF.

The rearrangement uses TRBV13 and TRBJ2-7; D gene unclear. This CDR3 is built from 14 residues. The germline V gene encodes CDR1 PRHDT and CDR2 FYEKMQ (reference sequence). The V gene lost 4 bases and the J gene lost 0 bases, with 10 bases spanning the gap. This CDR3 reads CASSSRTDSYEQYF. CDR3 in DNA: TGTGCCAGCAGCTCACGGACGGACTCCTACGAGCAGTACTTC.

For this clone: Distinct nucleotide sequences in the sample also encode this CDR3. This rearrangement joins TRBV7-9 to TRBJ2-3; either TRBD1 or TRBD2 may fit D (5 bases each). The CDR3 covers 15 residues. Per germline, CDR1 SEHNR and CDR2 FQNEAQ (reference sequence). V lost 5 bases and J 0 bases, leaving 12 bases between the germline ends. CDR3 amino acids: CASSLGTYSTDTQYF. For the CDR3, the DNA is TGTGCCAGCAGCCTAGGGACGTATAGCACAGATACGCAGTATTTT.

This chain uses TRBV7-8 with TRBJ2-2, with a weak D call TRBD2 (6 bases). The CDR3 is made up of 15 amino acids. Germline V CDR1 and CDR2: SGHVS, FQNEAQ. V lost 1 base to trimming and J lost 9 bases, with 15 bases between them. The CDR3 region has the DNA TGTGCCAGCAGCTTAGTTGGTGCAGGGAGGCGGGAGCTGTTTTTT. It specifies CASSLVGAGRRELFF.

The J gene is TRBJ2-5, the V gene TRBV5-1, with 12 bases that match TRBD1. In germline, CDR1 is SGHRS, CDR2 YFSETQ. Trimming removed 4 bases from V and 4 bases from J; junction bases left unmatched: 14. This CDR3 contains 18 residues. The CDR3 nucleotides are TGCGCCAGCAGCCGAAGTGACCGGGACAGGGGGCTCGGAGAGACCCAGTACTTC. Protein: CASSRSDRDRGLGETQYF.

This sequence joins TRBV7-2 and TRBJ1-3; 7 bases line up with TRBD1. V was pared by 4 bases and J by 2 bases, with 5 bases of the junction left unmatched. This CDR3 has 15 residues. Germline CDR1 is SGHTA and CDR2 is FQGNSA. The DNA of the CDR3 is TGTGCCAGCAGCTACGACAGGGCAACTGGAAACACCATATATTTT. Amino acids: CASSYDRATGNTIYF.

V and J are TRBV5-1 and TRBJ2-7; TRBD2 might be the D (6 bases). V was clipped by 4 bases and J by 0 bases, with 14 bases between them. Germline assignment: CDR1 SGHRS and CDR2 YFSETQ. This CDR3 contains 15 residues. CDR3 sequence (DNA): TGCGCCAGCAGCCCCGTGGACGGGAGCTCCTACGAGCAGTACTTC. This encodes CASSPVDGSSYEQYF.

The chain uses TRBV7-2 and TRBJ2-6; 7 bases are a match to TRBD1. Looked up from germline, CDR1 is SGHTA and CDR2 is FQGNSA. The CDR3 is 16 residues long. V was clipped by 3 bases and J by 4 bases; unmatched bases: 6. CDR3: CASSFGTVAGANVLTF. CDR3 in DNA: TGTGCCAGCAGCTTTGGGACAGTAGCCGGGGCCAACGTCCTGACTTTC.

CDR3 region: CASSQARNTDTQYF. The CDR3 DNA follows: TGCGCCAGCAGCCAGGCTAGGAACACAGATACGCAGTATTTT. The chain couples TRBV4-3 to TRBJ2-3; D is ambiguous. The CDR3 contains 14 residues. Trimming pared 3 bases from V and 2 bases from J, leaving 9 bases between. CDR1 is LGHNA, CDR2 YSLEER, per germline.

This chain uses TRBV28 with TRBJ2-7, with a weak D call TRBD2 (5 bases). Germline V CDR1 and CDR2: MDHEN, SYDVKM. The CDR3 sequence is 15 residues long. Trimming removed 6 bases from V and 0 bases from J, with 15 bases in between. CDR3 amino acids: CASRVPEGNSYEQYF. The CDR3 region has the DNA TGTGCCAGCAGAGTACCTGAGGGTAACTCCTACGAGCAGTACTTC.

V usage is TRBV19 and J usage is TRBJ1-2; D remains unclear. The CDR3 is 14 residues long. V lost 1 base, J lost 6 bases, and 12 bases lay in between. Germline V CDR1 and CDR2: LNHDA, SQIVND (reference sequence). The CDR3 loop is CASSIGPMNHGYTF. CDR3 coding DNA: TGTGCCAGTAGTATAGGACCGATGAACCATGGCTACACCTTC. The full variable domain, rest sourced from reference TRBV19 and TRBJ1-2, is DGGITQSPKYLFRKEGQNVTLSCEQNLNHDAMYWYRQDPGQGLRLIYYSQIVNDFQKGDIAEGYSVSREKKESFPLTVTSAQKNPTAFYLCASSIGPMNHGYTFGSGTRLTVV.

The rearrangement links TRBV7-6 to TRBJ2-3, with 9 bases fitting TRBD2. V lost 1 base and J lost 4; bases outside the gene matches: 9. Germline-derived CDR1 and CDR2 are SGHVS and FNYEAQ. There are 17 residues in the CDR3. The CDR3: CASSLEHAGGFADTQYF. The DNA of the CDR3 is TGTGCCAGCAGCTTAGAACACGCGGGAGGGTTCGCAGATACGCAGTATTTT.

DNA for the CDR3: TGTGCCAGCAGCACCGTAGGACTAGCGAGTAACACCGGGGAGCTGTTTTTT. Protein: CASSTVGLASNTGELFF. This chain links TRBV7-6 with TRBJ2-2, with 9 bases matching TRBD2. Per the germline V gene, CDR1 is SGHVS and CDR2 is FNYEAQ. Losses at the gene ends were 5 bases for V and 2 bases for J; bases not matched to a gene: 9. This CDR3 is 17 amino acids long.

The chain has TRBV5-1 and TRBJ2-7; 8 bases match TRBD2. The CDR3 loop spans 14 amino acids. The germline V gene encodes CDR1 SGHRS and CDR2 YFSETQ. The junction had 6 bases not matched to a gene; V was cut back by 4 bases and J by 3 bases. This CDR3 reads CASSPAGEIYEQYF. CDR3 bases: TGCGCCAGCAGCCCAGCGGGAGAGATCTACGAGCAGTACTTC.

The chain carries TRBV28 and TRBJ1-1, with unresolved D. Germline CDR1 reads MDHEN; CDR2 reads SYDVKM. V dropped 3 bases and J dropped 7 bases, with 15 bases sitting between them. CDR3 length equals 14 residues. CDR3 loop: CASSFLTTPGEAFF. The CDR3 nucleotides read TGTGCCAGCAGTTTCCTCACGACACCAGGTGAAGCTTTCTTT.

This clone was counted between two and nine times. CDR3 protein: CASSPSSSGDTQYF. CDR3 coding DNA: TGCGCCAGCAGCCCCTCGTCCAGCGGAGATACGCAGTATTTT. The J gene is TRBJ2-3, the V gene TRBV5-1, with a tentative D call TRBD2 (5 bases). Trimming left V 4 bases short and J 5 bases short, with 14 bases between. CDR3 length: 14 amino acids. Germline values: CDR1 SGHRS, CDR2 YFSETQ.

The chain is built from TRBV5-6 and TRBJ1-2; D is unclear. CDR1 and CDR2 (germline): SGHDT, YYEEEE. V gave up 4 bases and J gave up 4 bases, with 17 bases separating them. CDR3 size: 15 residues. The CDR3: CASSLGWVEAYGYTF. In nucleotides, the CDR3 is TGTGCCAGCAGCCTTGGATGGGTCGAGGCCTATGGCTACACCTTC.

A note on this clone: A read error may produce the germline difference seen at one junction end. The V call is TRBV15, the J call TRBJ1-5; D unresolved. Germline loops: CDR1 LNHNV, CDR2 YYDKDF (reference sequence). The CDR3 loop spans 14 amino acids. CDR3 protein: CATSRGSDGLGLSF. CDR3 sequence (DNA): TGTGCCACCAGCAGAGGATCGGACGGCCTCGGATTGAGTTTT.